This entry features one T cell receptor (beta chain) sequence. Produced via immunoSEQ multiplex PCR; TCRdb's table is partial and in-frame only. Among 200,000 to 250,000 clones, roughly 84% were seen once, and the ten largest hold 15% to 20%. This sample was taken from a study of blood T cell repertoires in COVID-19. It was during active infection that Seattle patients were enrolled and then longitudinally followed. The length of the CDR3 is 15 residues. From germline, CDR1 is SGHRS and CDR2 YFSETQ. Trimming took 4 bases from V and 0 from J, leaving 12 bases between them. The chain is built from TRBV5-1 and TRBJ2-3; D is possibly TRBD2 (6 bases). Input material: peripheral blood. This sequence was found in a man in his fifties or sixties with COVID-19, enrolled during active disease. The CDR3: CASSPTRDSTDTQYF. The CDR3 bases are TGCGCCAGCAGCCCGACTAGGGATAGCACAGATACGCAGTATTTT.